Included here is one T cell receptor beta chain sequence, with context. The data derive from a study of blood T cell repertoires in COVID-19. The overall study: The study drew acute and convalescent COVID-19 samples from the United States, Italy and Spain.

Per the original data handling: Cell counts per sample came from amplifying reference gene primers. The data were produced by immunoSEQ multiplex PCR, yet TCRdb's version contains in-frame clones alone and is incomplete. The D gene and trimming were derived from the DNA, and the V and J assignments and clone size from that table. The table shows 50,000 to 65,000 clones, with over 80% occurring only once. CDR3 length: 17 amino acids. Per germline, CDR1 MNHNS and CDR2 SASEGT. J lost 8 bases, V lost 3 bases, and 13 bases had no gene match. The chain has TRBV6-1 and TRBJ1-6; TRBD1 aligns across 7 bases. The sequenced sample consisted of peripheral blood. The clonotype comes from a woman aged 55-70 years with active or convalescent COVID-19. The CDR3 DNA sequence: TGTGCCAGCAGTGACCCAAGCCAGGGGGTTCGGCATTCACCCCTCCACTTT. This codes for CASSDPSQGVRHSPLHF.